This T cell receptor beta chain was recovered during a study of T-cell memory formation after mild COVID-19. The CDR3 runs to 16 residues. Trimming at V came to 5 bases and at J to 6 bases, leaving 9 bases not matched to a gene. In germline, CDR1 is SGHTA, CDR2 FQGNSA. This clonotype was found a few times. From the 5' RACE reads, TCRdb called clonotypes with MiXCR, one entry per CDR3 protein. This repertoire shows about 240,000 distinct CDR3 sequences, 7.5% to 10% found once; its top ten account for under 25%. The sequencing sample was made of PBMCs or a T cell subset sorted from them (not recorded which). The receptor's source is a man aged 18 to 30 who had mild COVID-19 (a few samples of this study predate the infection). Cell type and time point are not known. The chain is built from TRBV7-2 and TRBJ2-3; 12 bases fit TRBD2. The CDR3 loop reads CASSARTSGVGDTQYF. As DNA, the CDR3 is TGTGCCAGCAGCGCCAGGACTAGCGGGGTTGGGGATACGCAGTATTTT. The variable domain in full, with the rest retrieved from reference TRBV7-2 and TRBJ2-3, is GAGVSQSPSNKVTEKGKDVELRCDPISGHTALYWYRQSLGQGLEFLIYFQGNSAPDKSGLPSDRFSAERTGGSVSTLTIQRTQQEDSAVYLCASSARTSGVGDTQYFGPGTRLTVL.